This T cell receptor (beta chain) derives from a study of cytomegalovirus exposure and HLA in healthy donors. The PCR ran on 60 Vbeta and 13 Jbeta primers. TCRdb keeps only in-frame clones here, not all; method: immunoSEQ multiplex PCR. The top ten clones hold 4.5% to 7% of a sample with some 79,000 clones, over 70% of them seen once. Trimming took 0 bases from V and 6 from J; bases not matched to a gene: 6. Germline CDR1 is MDHEN and CDR2 is SYDVKM. The CDR3 totals 17 residues. This clone turned up a few times. The sequenced sample consisted of PBMCs. The rearrangement joins TRBV28 to TRBJ2-2; TRBD2 matches 11 bases. This TCR was recovered from a male donor in good health and CMV-seropositive. The CDR3, as DNA: TGTGCCAGCAGTTTATGGAGGCTAGCGGGAGGCCCCGGGGAGCTGTTTTTT. Translation gives CASSLWRLAGGPGELFF. Filled out from reference TRBV28 and TRBJ2-2, the complete variable domain reads DVKVTQSSRYLVKRTGEKVFLECVQDMDHENMFWYRQDPGLGLRLIYFSYDVKMKEKGDIPEGYSVSREKKERFSLILESASTNQTSMYLCASSLWRLAGGPGELFFGEGSRLTVL.